The present entry profiles one TCR beta chain with its context. The data derive from a study of OX40 agonist ivuxolimab in advanced cancers. There are 14 residues in the CDR3. Germline-derived CDR1 and CDR2 are WSHSY and SAAADI. V was trimmed by 4 bases and J by 3 bases, leaving 13 bases between them. The table came from immunoSEQ multiplex PCR; TCRdb's copy has only in-frame clones and leaves some out. The table records about 73,000 clones, about 87% of them present only once. The sample in question was CD4+ or CD8+ T cells sorted from blood, obtained in a trial of the OX40 agonist ivuxolimab. This chain uses TRBV10-2 with TRBJ2-7; maybe TRBD2 (6 bases). The source of this sequence is an adult with an advanced solid tumor such as melanoma, head and neck, liver or kidney cancer. The CDR3 DNA is TGCGCCAGCAGTGTATCGGGAGACGACTACGAGCAGTACTTC. This codes for CASSVSGDDYEQYF.